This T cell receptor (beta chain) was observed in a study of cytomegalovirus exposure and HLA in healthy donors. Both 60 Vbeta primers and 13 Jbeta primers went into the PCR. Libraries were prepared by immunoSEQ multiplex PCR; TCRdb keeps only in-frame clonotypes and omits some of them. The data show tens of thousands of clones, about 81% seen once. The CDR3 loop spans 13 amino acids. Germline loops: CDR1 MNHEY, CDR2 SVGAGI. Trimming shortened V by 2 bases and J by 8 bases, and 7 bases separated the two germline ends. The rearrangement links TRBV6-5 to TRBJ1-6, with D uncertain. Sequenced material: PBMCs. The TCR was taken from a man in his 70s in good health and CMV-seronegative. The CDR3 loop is CASSYLQDSPLHF. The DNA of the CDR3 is TGTGCCAGCAGTTACCTTCAGGATTCACCCCTCCACTTT.